This T cell receptor (beta chain) was sequenced during a study of blood T cell repertoires in COVID-19. Trimming left V 3 bases short and J 5 bases short, with 16 bases between. The CDR3 is 14 amino acids. From germline, CDR1 is GTSNPN and CDR2 SVGIG (reference sequence). Enrolment of Seattle patients took place during active infection, and they were followed longitudinally. Data came from immunoSEQ multiplex PCR; TCRdb stores just in-frame clones and leaves some out. The sample records approximately 280,000 clones, approximately 84% being singletons. The source material was peripheral blood. The rearrangement joins TRBV30 to TRBJ1-1; D is undetermined. The receptor comes from a human donor with COVID-19, enrolled during active disease. The donor label of this sample is uncertain. This CDR3 is CAWRASAGATEAFF. DNA for the CDR3: TGTGCCTGGAGAGCTTCAGCGGGTGCGACTGAAGCTTTCTTT.